One sample yielded the 3 T cell receptor beta chains listed below, sequenced in a study of blood T cells in healthy people across ages. The use of a sample-barcoded 5' primer and a J-beta primer mix characterized a second PCR of roughly 6 to 11 cycles. TCRdb called the 5' RACE reads again in MiXCR, with one record for every CDR3 protein. The sample yields more than 900,000 distinct CDR3 sequences, roughly 29% seen once. The sample was also linked to a second study, of T cells of mothers and their children.

The sequencing sample was made of blood. The source of these receptors is a woman between 35 and 50 years old in good health.

The chain has TRBV20-1 and TRBJ1-5; the D is unclear. V lost 8 bases to trimming and J lost 1 base, with 15 bases between them. The CDR3 is 14 residues long. CDR1 and CDR2 from the germline V gene are DFQATT and SNEGSKA (reference sequence). CDR3 in DNA: TGCAGTCCACACCCGGGCGGGAGCAATCAGCCCCAGCATTTT. This translates into CSPHPGGSNQPQHF.

Worth noting for this clonotype: Germline is not matched at one junction end, which may reflect a read error. V and J are TRBV7-7 and TRBJ2-2; 7 positions match TRBD1. Germline V gene lookup returns CDR1 SSHAT and CDR2 FNYEAQ (reference sequence). The CDR3 is 15 residues long. CDR3 DNA: TGTGCTAGCAGTCAGGACAGGCGAGACACCGGGGAGCTGTTTTTT. Residues: CASSQDRRDTGELFF.

As concerns this clonotype: The CDR3 end shows no conserved phenylalanine or tryptophan, and so a read error is likely. The chain has TRBV12-3 or TRBV12-4 and TRBJ1-4, with D hard to call. The CDR3 runs 13 residues. Between the trimmed V and J ends, which lost 5 bases and 8 bases, there was a span of 12 bases. The CDR3 DNA reads TGTGCCAGCAGTCTGGTCCGATCCGAAAAACTGTTTTTG. Amino acids: CASSLVRSEKLFL.